The 8 T cell receptor beta chains presented below share a single source sample, sequenced in a study of T cells after yellow fever vaccination. Each CDR3 protein gets one entry after TCRdb re-called the 5' RACE reads with MiXCR. The sample lists some 350,000 distinct CDR3 sequences, 7.5% to 9% occurring once. The material was PBMCs, obtained on the day of the first yellow fever vaccination. The source is a man aged 18 to 29 who received the YFV17D yellow fever vaccine.

This clonotype was seen a handful of times. As DNA, the CDR3 is TGCAGTGCTAGAGAAGACACAGATACGCAGTATTTT. Its translation: CSAREDTDTQYF. The chain uses TRBV20-1 and TRBJ2-3; D ambiguous. The germline V gene encodes CDR1 DFQATT and CDR2 SNEGSKA (reference sequence). CDR3 length: 12 amino acids. Trimming left V 0 bases short and J 2 bases short, with 3 bases between.

The CDR3 nucleotides are TGTGCCAGCAGTTACTCCCAGGAGAAAGCTTTCTTT. Its translation is CASSYSQEKAFF. The chain combines TRBV6-6 with TRBJ1-1; no reliable D call. From germline, CDR1 is MNHNY and CDR2 SVGAGI (reference sequence). This CDR3 has 12 amino acids. Trimming left V 0 bases short and J 9 bases short, with 8 bases between.

The V gene is TRBV7-9, the J gene TRBJ1-5; 8 bases are a match to TRBD1. Trimming removed 5 bases from V and 7 bases from J; junction bases left unmatched: 10. Looked up from germline, CDR1 is SEHNR and CDR2 is FQNEAQ (reference sequence). The CDR3 is made up of 15 amino acids. The chain's CDR3 is CASSLGQGRRQPQHF. CDR3 nucleotide sequence: TGTGCCAGCAGCCTTGGACAGGGACGAAGACAGCCCCAGCATTTT.

The table lists this clonotype with a count of one. A read error is possible here, since a much larger clone lies one base away. The V and J genes are TRBV7-2 and TRBJ2-1, with D possibly being TRBD1 (5 bases). Germline assignment: CDR1 SGHTA and CDR2 FQGNSA. This CDR3 contains 13 residues. CDR3 residues: CASSPDRYNELFF. The CDR3 DNA sequence: TGTGCCAGCAGCCCTGACAGATACAATGAGCTGTTCTTC. The full variable domain, in which reference TRBV7-2 and TRBJ2-1 provide the parts outside the CDR3, is GAGVSQSPSNKVTEKGKDVELRCDPISGHTALYWYRQSLGQGLEFLIYFQGNSAPDKSGLPSDRFSAERTGGSVSTLTIQRTQQEDSAVYLCASSPDRYNELFFGPGTRLTVL.

The chain carries TRBV20-1 and TRBJ2-3, with D uncertain. With 3 bases removed from V and 6 bases from J, the gap between germline ends came to 16 bases. CDR3 length: 14 residues. Germline loops: CDR1 DFQATT, CDR2 SNEGSKA (reference sequence). The CDR3 DNA sequence: TGCAGTGCTAGTTACCGACCTGTTTCGGATACGCAGTATTTT. Its protein is CSASYRPVSDTQYF.

The CDR3 here is CAWILMGTSGDEQFF. Written as DNA, the CDR3 is TGTGCCTGGATTCTCATGGGGACCTCAGGTGATGAGCAGTTCTTC. The genes are TRBV30 and TRBJ2-1, with D perhaps matching TRBD1 or TRBD2 (5 bases each). CDR1 and CDR2 (germline): GTSNPN, SVGIG (reference sequence). CDR3 length equals 15 residues. V lost 4 bases and J lost 8, with 21 bases in between.

This clonotype has at least ten counts. The chain has TRBV10-3 and TRBJ1-2; D is unclear. The CDR3 runs 10 residues. The germline V and J ends were trimmed by 6 bases and 8 bases, with 7 bases remaining between them. Germline V gene lookup returns CDR1 ENHRY and CDR2 SYGVKD. The CDR3 DNA reads TGTGCCATCAGGGCGGGAGGCTACACCTTC. Its protein is CAIRAGGYTF.

This chain joins TRBV5-4 and TRBJ2-3; 10 bases align to TRBD1. This CDR3 comprises 15 residues. The germline gives CDR1 SGHNT, CDR2 YYREEE (reference sequence). With 4 bases clipped from V and 5 bases from J, the junction kept 7 bases outside the gene matches. CDR3 sequence reads: CASSRQGAVGDTQYF. The CDR3 DNA is TGTGCCAGCAGCCGACAGGGGGCGGTGGGAGATACGCAGTATTTT.